This TCR beta chain originates from a study of blood T cell repertoires in COVID-19. The V gene lost 6 bases and the J gene lost 0 bases, with 8 bases spanning the gap. The CDR3 length is 14 residues. Germline V lookup: CDR1 LGHNT, CDR2 FRNRAP. The data were produced by immunoSEQ multiplex PCR, yet TCRdb's version contains in-frame clones alone and is incomplete. Of roughly 200,000 clones in the sample, 70% to 90% were seen once. Material: PBMCs or T cells enriched from blood (not recorded which). This clonotype was sampled from a middle-aged woman with acute COVID-19. The V call is TRBV12-5, the J call TRBJ2-2, with no clear D. The CDR3 sequence: CASGLTPNTGELFF. The DNA of the CDR3 is TGTGCTAGTGGCTTGACTCCGAACACCGGGGAGCTGTTTTTT.